The source of this T cell receptor (beta chain) is a study of blood T cell repertoires in COVID-19. The wider study: Whether acute or convalescent, the COVID-19 samples came from the United States, Italy and Spain. T cells, B-cell-depleted T cells, or PBMCs supplied cDNA or gDNA.

As processed by the authors: Amplification of reference gene primers provided the estimated nucleated cell counts. Only in-frame clones appear in the TCRdb table, and some are missing; sequencing was by immunoSEQ multiplex PCR. D and trimming come from the DNA, and the V and J calls and clone size come from that table. The sample consists of more than 45,000 clones, less than 90% of them appearing once. Between the trimmed V and J ends, which lost 4 bases and 0 bases, there was a span of 18 bases. Per germline, CDR1 SGHDN and CDR2 FVKESK. The CDR3 is 17 amino acids. V and J are TRBV14 and TRBJ2-5, with D possibly TRBD1 on 6 matching bases. Sequenced input: peripheral blood. The clonotype was recovered from a human donor in a cohort sampled during active COVID-19. CDR3 sequence reads: CASSLTGTILNQETQYF. CDR3 nucleotide sequence: TGTGCCAGCAGCCTTACAGGGACGATTCTGAACCAAGAGACCCAGTACTTC. The full variable domain, rest sourced from reference TRBV14 and TRBJ2-5, is EAGVTQFPSHSVIEKGQTVTLRCDPISGHDNLYWYRRVMGKEIKFLLHFVKESKQDESGMPNNRFLAERTGGTYSTLKVQPAELEDSGVYFCASSLTGTILNQETQYFGPGTRLLVL.